This T cell receptor (beta chain) was found in a study of T-cell reconstitution after alpha-beta-depleted transplantation in children. The V and J ends lost 3 bases and 4 bases respectively, with 8 bases between them. The CDR3 extends over 13 amino acids. The authors prepared the TCRbeta library with unique molecular identifiers. From the PCR reads, TCRdb called clonotypes with MiXCR, one entry per CDR3 protein. The data hold approximately 1,000,000 distinct CDR3 sequences, with roughly 29% observed a single time. V usage is TRBV12-3 or TRBV12-4 and J usage is TRBJ2-3; D ambiguous. The sequence was obtained from a boy under two years old who had a stem cell transplant for SCID, so the T cells may come from the graft donor. The material was PBMCs, mostly from graft donor cells, obtained 360 days after TCRalphabeta/CD19-depleted stem cell transplant. CDR3 nucleotides: TGTGCCAGCAGTTTCCTCGTAGCAGATACGCAGTATTTT. Encoded protein: CASSFLVADTQYF.